Listed below are T cell receptor beta chains from one sample, sequenced in a study of blood T cells in healthy people across ages. TCRdb ran MiXCR on the 5' RACE reads and lists one entry per CDR3 protein. The repertoire holds about 1.1 million distinct CDR3 sequences, more than 30% seen once, with 13% in the top ten. The sample taken for sequencing was blood. These receptors were obtained from a man between 18 and 29 years old in good health. Each CDR3 is given with its conserved first and last residue. The D gene is left open where the match is weak. Clone size is shown for a subset of rows, as once, few, many or a class of expanded clone.

D | J | size | V | DNA | CDR3
TRBD1 | TRBJ1-5 | - | TRBV3-1 | TGTGCCAGCAGCCACGGGACAGAGAGAAAGCAGCCCCAGCATTTT | CASSHGTERKQPQHF
- | TRBJ1-1 | few | TRBV18 | TGTGCCAGCTCACCCCAGACCGGACTTATGAACACTGAAGCTTTCTTT | CASSPQTGLMNTEAFF
- | TRBJ2-3 | - | TRBV5-1 | TGCGCCAGCAGCCTGGGCTTGCTGGGGCGGAGCACAGATACGCAGTATTTT | CASSLGLLGRSTDTQYF
- | TRBJ1-6 | many | TRBV20-1 | TGCAGTGCTACAGGGGCCAATAATTCACCCCTCCACTTT | CSATGANNSPLHF
TRBD1 | TRBJ1-1 | - | TRBV12-3/TRBV12-4 | TGTGCCAGCAGTTTAAGGACAGGGTTGCGGACTGAAGCTTTCTTT | CASSLRTGLRTEAFF
TRBD1 | TRBJ2-7 | few | TRBV19 | TGTGCCAGTAGCACGGGGACAGCCTACAATGAGCAGTACTTC | CASSTGTAYNEQYF
- | TRBJ2-3 | - | TRBV28 | TGTGCCAGCAGTTTGGAGACCCACACAGATACGCAGTATTTT | CASSLETHTDTQYF
- | TRBJ2-7 | - | TRBV7-8 | TGTGCCAGCAGCTTAGCCTCTCAGGGCTACTACGAGCAGTACTTC | CASSLASQGYYEQYF
TRBD1 | TRBJ1-2 | few | TRBV27 | TGTGCCAGCAGTTCAGGGGACAGGGAATTGGTTGATGGCTACACCTTC | CASSSGDRELVDGYTF
- | TRBJ1-1 | few | TRBV2 | TGTGCCAGCAGTGAAGCGGGCACTGAAGCTTTCTTT | CASSEAGTEAFF
TRBD1 | TRBJ2-7 | few | TRBV7-9 | TGTGCCAGCAGCTTATGGGGACAGCCCTACGAGCAGTACTTC | CASSLWGQPYEQYF
TRBD1 | TRBJ2-1 | - | TRBV14 | TGTGCCAGCAGCCGGATCGGACAGGGGGTCCATGAGCAGTTCTTC | CASSRIGQGVHEQFF
TRBD1 | TRBJ1-5 | - | TRBV7-8 | TGTGCCAGCAGCTTAGACGGCAGGGGGGGTTTTAGCAATCAGCCCCAGCATTTT | CASSLDGRGGFSNQPQHF
- | TRBJ1-1 | - | TRBV5-1 | TGCGCCAGCAGCTTGAATACAGCCACGAACACTGAAGCTTTCTTT | CASSLNTATNTEAFF
- | TRBJ1-1 | - | TRBV11-1 | TGTGCCAGCAGCTCACAGGACCAGGGCCCGAACACTGAAGCTTTCTTT | CASSSQDQGPNTEAFF
- | TRBJ1-5 | few | TRBV20-1 | TGCAGTGCTAGAGAGGACAGAAATCAGCCCCAGCATTTT | CSAREDRNQPQHF
- | TRBJ1-2 | - | TRBV3-1 | TGTGCCAGCAGCCATAGAACAGGGTTCTATGGCTACACCTTC | CASSHRTGFYGYTF
- | TRBJ1-5 | few | TRBV27 | TGTGCCAGCAGTTTCAAGGGCAATCAGCCCCAGCATTTT | CASSFKGNQPQHF
TRBD2 | TRBJ2-1 | few | TRBV19 | TGTGCCAGACGACTAATCGGGACTAGCCTCAATGAGCAGTTCTTC | CARRLIGTSLNEQFF
- | TRBJ2-3 | many | TRBV29-1 | TGCAGCGTTGAGACCGCATCCCGGGATACGCAGTATTTT | CSVETASRDTQYF